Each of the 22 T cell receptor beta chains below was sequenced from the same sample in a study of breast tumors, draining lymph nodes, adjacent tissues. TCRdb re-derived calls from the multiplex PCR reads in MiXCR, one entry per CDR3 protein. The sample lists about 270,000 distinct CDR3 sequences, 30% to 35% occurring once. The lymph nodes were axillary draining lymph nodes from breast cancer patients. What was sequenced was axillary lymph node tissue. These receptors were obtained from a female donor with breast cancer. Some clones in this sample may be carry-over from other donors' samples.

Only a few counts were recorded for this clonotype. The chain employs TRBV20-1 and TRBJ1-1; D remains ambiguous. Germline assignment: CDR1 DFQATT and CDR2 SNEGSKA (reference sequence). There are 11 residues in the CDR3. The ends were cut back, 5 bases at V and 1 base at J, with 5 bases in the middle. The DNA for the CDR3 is TGCAGTGCTCAGCAGAACACTGAAGCTTTCTTT. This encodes CSAQQNTEAFF.

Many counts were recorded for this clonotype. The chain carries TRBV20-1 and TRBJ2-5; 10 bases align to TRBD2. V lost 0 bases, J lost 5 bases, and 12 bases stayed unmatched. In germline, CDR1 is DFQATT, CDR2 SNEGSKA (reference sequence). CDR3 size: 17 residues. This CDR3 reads CSARDRLAGAPRETQYF. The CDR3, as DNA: TGCAGTGCTAGAGATAGACTAGCGGGTGCCCCACGGGAGACCCAGTACTTC.

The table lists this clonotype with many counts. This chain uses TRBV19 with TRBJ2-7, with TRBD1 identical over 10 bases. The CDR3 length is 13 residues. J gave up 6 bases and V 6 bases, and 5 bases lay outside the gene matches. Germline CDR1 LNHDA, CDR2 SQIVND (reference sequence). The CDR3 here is CASSADRGREQYF. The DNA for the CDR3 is TGTGCCAGTAGCGCCGACAGGGGGCGCGAGCAGTACTTC.

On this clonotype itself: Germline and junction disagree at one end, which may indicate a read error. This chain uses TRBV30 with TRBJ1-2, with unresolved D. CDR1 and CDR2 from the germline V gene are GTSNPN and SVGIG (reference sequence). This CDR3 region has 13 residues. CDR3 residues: CAWSVDVQTSYAF. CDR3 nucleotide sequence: TGTGCCTGGAGTGTAGATGTTCAGACAAGCTACGCCTTC.

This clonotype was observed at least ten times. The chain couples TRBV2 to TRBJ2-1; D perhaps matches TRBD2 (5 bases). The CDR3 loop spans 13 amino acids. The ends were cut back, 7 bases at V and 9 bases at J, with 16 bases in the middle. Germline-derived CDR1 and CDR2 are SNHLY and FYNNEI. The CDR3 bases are TGTGCCAGCACCCTGAAGAGGGTTGGTGAGCAGTTCTTC. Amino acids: CASTLKRVGEQFF.

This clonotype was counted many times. The CDR3 DNA sequence: TGTGCCAGCAGTGACACAGGGGGCTTGTCGTACGAGCAGTACTTC. As protein: CASSDTGGLSYEQYF. The gene calls are TRBV6-1 and TRBJ2-7; 9 bases line up with TRBD1. In germline, CDR1 is MNHNS, CDR2 SASEGT. With 3 bases clipped from V and 4 bases from J, the junction kept 7 bases outside the gene matches. The CDR3 has 15 amino acids.

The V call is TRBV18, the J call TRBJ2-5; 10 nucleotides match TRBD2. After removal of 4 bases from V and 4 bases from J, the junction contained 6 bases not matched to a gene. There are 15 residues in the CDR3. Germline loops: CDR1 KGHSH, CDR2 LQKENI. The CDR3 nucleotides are TGTGCCAGCTCACTTCCAATAGCGGGAGGAGAGACCCAGTACTTC. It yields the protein CASSLPIAGGETQYF.

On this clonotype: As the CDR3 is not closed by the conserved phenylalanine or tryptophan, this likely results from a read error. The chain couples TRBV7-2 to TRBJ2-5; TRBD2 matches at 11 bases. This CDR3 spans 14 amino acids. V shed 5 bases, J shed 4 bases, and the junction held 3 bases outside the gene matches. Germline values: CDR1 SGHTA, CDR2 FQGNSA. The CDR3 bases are TGTGCCAGCAGCCGAGGACTAGCGGGAGAGACCCAGTACTCC. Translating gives CASSRGLAGETQYS.

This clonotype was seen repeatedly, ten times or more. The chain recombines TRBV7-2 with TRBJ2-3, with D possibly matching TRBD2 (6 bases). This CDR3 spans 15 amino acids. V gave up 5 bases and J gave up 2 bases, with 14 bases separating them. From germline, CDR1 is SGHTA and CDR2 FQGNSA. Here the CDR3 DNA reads TGTGCCAGCAGCCGTGGGGGGAGTTACACAGATACGCAGTATTTT. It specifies CASSRGGSYTDTQYF.

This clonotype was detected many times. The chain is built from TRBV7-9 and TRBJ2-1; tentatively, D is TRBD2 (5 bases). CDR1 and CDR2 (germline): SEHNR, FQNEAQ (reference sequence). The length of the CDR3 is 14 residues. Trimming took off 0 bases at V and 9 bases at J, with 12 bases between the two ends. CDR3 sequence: CASSLAGLAFEQFF. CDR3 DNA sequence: TGTGCCAGCAGCTTAGCGGGTCTAGCTTTTGAGCAGTTCTTC.

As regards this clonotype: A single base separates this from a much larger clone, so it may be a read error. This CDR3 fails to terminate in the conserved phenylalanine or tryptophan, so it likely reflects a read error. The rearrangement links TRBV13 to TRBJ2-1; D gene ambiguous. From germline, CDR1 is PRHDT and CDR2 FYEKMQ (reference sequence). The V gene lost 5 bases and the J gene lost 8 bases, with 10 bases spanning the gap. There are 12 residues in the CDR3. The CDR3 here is CASSILIDEQFL. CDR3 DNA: TGTGCCAGCAGCATCTTAATCGATGAGCAGTTCCTC.

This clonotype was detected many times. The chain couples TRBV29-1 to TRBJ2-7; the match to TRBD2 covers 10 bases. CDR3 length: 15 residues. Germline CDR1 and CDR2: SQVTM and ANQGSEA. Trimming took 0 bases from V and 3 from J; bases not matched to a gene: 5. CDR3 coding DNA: TGCAGCGTTGAAGATCGACTAGCGGGTCTCTACGAGCAGTACTTC. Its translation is CSVEDRLAGLYEQYF.

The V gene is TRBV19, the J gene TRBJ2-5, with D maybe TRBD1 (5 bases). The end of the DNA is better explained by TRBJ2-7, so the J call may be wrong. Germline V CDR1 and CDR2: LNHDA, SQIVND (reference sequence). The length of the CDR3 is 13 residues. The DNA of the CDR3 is TGTGCCAGCATCAGGGTTTCCCCCTACGAGCAGTACTTC. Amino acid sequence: CASIRVSPYEQYF.

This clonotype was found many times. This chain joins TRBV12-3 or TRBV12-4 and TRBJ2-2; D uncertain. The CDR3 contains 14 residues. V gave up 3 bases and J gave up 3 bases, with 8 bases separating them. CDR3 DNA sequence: TGTGCCAGCAGTTTTCTCAGCCACACCGGGGAGCTGTTTTTT. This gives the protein CASSFLSHTGELFF.

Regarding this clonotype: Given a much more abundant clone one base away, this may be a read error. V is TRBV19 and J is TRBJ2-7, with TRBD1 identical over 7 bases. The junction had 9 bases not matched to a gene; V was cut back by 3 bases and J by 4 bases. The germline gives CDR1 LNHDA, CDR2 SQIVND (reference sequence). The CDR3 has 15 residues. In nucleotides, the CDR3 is TGTGCCAGTAGTATTCCGGGACAGAGGCGGTACGAGCAGTACTTC. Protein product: CASSIPGQRRYEQYF.

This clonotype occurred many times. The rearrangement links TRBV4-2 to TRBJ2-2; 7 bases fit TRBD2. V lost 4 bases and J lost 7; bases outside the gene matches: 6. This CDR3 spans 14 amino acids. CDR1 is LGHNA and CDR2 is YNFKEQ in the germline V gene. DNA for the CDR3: TGTGCCAGCAGCCTGGGAGGGAAGGTCGGGGAGCTGTTTTTT. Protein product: CASSLGGKVGELFF.

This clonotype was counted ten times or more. Here the CDR3 DNA reads TGTGCCAGCAGCTCCCCTCCTAGCGGGAGCACCTACAATGAGCAGTTCTTC. Its protein is CASSSPPSGSTYNEQFF. The chain joins TRBV7-3 to TRBJ2-1; 10 bases are shared with TRBD2. CDR1 and CDR2 (germline): SGHTA, FQGTGA. The CDR3 spans 17 residues. V lost 4 bases, J lost 2 bases, and 8 bases stayed unmatched.

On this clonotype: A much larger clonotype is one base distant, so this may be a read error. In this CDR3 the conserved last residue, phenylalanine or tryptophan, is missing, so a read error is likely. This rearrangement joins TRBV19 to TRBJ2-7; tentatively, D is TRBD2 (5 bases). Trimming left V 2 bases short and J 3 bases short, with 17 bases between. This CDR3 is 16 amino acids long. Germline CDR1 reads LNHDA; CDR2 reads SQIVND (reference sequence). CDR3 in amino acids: CASSIFGSGKVYEQYS. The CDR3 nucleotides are TGTGCCAGTAGTATATTCGGGTCGGGAAAGGTCTACGAGCAGTACTCC.

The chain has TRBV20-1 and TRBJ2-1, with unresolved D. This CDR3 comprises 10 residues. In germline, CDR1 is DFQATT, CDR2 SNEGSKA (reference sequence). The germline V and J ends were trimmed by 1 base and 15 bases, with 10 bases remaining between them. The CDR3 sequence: CSARVYGLFF. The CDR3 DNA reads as TGCAGTGCTAGAGTGTATGGGCTGTTCTTC.

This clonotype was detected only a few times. CDR3 protein: CASSVTGASEAFF. The CDR3 DNA follows: TGTGCCAGCAGCGTGACAGGGGCAAGTGAAGCTTTCTTT. The chain joins TRBV9 to TRBJ1-1; 8 bases align to TRBD1. V lost 2 bases and J lost 7; bases outside the gene matches: 4. Germline assignment: CDR1 SGDLS and CDR2 YYNGEE. The CDR3 consists of 13 residues.

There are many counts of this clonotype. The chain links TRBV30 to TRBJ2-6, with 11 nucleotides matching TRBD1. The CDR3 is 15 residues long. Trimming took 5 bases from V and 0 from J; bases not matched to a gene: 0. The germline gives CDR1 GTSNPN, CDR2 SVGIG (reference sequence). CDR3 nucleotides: TGTGCCTGGGGGACAGGGGGCTCTGGGGCCAACGTCCTGACTTTC. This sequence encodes CAWGTGGSGANVLTF.

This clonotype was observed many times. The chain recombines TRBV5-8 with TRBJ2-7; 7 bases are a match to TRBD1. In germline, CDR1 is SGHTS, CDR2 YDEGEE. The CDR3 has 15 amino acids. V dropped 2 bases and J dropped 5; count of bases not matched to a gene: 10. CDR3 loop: CASSFARTGADEQYF. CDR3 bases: TGTGCCAGCAGCTTTGCCCGGACAGGTGCTGACGAGCAGTACTTC.